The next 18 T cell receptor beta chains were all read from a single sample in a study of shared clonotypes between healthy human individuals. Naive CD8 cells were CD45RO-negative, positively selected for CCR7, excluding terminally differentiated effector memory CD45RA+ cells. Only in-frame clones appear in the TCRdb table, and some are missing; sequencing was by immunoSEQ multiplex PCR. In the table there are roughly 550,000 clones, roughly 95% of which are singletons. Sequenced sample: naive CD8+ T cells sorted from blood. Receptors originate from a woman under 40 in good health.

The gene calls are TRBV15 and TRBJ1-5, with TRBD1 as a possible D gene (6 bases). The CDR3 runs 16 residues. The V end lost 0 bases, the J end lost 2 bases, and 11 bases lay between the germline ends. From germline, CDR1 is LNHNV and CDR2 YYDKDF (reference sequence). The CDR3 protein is CATSREGGGGNQPQHF. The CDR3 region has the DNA TGTGCCACCAGCAGAGAAGGGGGAGGTGGCAATCAGCCCCAGCATTTT. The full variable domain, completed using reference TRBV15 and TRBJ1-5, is DAMVIQNPRYQVTQFGKPVTLSCSQTLNHNVMYWYQQKSSQAPKLLFHYYDKDFNNEADTPDNFQSRRPNTSFCFLDIRSPGLGDTAMYLCATSREGGGGNQPQHFGDGTRLSIL.

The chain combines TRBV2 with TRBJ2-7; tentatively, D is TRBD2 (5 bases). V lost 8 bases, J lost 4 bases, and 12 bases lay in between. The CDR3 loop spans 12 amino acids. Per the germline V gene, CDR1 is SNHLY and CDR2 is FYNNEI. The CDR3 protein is CASLDFKYEQYF. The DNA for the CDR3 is TGTGCCAGCTTGGACTTTAAATACGAGCAGTACTTC.

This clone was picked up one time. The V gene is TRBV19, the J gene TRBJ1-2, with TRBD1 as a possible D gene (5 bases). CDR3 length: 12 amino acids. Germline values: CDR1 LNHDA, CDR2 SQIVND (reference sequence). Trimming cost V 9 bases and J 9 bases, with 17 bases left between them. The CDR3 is CARPSGALCYTF. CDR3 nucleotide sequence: TGTGCCAGGCCGTCTGGGGCCCTATGCTACACCTTC. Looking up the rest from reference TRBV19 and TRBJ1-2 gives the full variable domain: DGGITQSPKYLFRKEGQNVTLSCEQNLNHDAMYWYRQDPGQGLRLIYYSQIVNDFQKGDIAEGYSVSREKKESFPLTVTSAQKNPTAFYLCARPSGALCYTFGSGTRLTVV.

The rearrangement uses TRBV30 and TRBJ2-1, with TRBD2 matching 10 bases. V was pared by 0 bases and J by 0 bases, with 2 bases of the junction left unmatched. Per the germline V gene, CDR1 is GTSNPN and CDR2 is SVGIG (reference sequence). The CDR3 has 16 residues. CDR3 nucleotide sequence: TGTGCCTGGAGTGTCCCTAGCGGGAGCTCCTACAATGAGCAGTTCTTC. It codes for CAWSVPSGSSYNEQFF.

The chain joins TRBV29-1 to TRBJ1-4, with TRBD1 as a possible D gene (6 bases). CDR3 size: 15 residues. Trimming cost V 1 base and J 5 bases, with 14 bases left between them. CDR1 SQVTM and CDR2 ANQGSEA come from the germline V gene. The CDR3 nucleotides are TGCAGCGTTGAAGGGGGGGGGCCTCTGAATGAAAAACTGTTTTTT. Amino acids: CSVEGGGPLNEKLFF.

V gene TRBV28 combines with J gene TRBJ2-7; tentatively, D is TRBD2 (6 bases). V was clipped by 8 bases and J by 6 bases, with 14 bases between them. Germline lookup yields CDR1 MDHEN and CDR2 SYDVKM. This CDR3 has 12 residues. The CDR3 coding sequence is TGTGCCAGCTCGGGAGTATTGGCCGAGCAGTACTTC. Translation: CASSGVLAEQYF.

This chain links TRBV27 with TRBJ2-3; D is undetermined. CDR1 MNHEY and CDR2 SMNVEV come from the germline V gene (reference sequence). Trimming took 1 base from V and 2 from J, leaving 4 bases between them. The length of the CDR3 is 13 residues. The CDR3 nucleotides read TGTGCCAGCAGTTTATATCCCACAGATACGCAGTATTTT. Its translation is CASSLYPTDTQYF.

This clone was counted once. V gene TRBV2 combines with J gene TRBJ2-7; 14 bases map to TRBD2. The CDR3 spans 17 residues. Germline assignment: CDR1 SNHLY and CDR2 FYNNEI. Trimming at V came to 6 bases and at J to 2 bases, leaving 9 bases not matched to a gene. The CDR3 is CASRDGGTSGSPYEQYF. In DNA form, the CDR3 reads TGTGCCAGCAGGGATGGGGGGACTAGCGGGAGTCCCTACGAGCAGTACTTC.

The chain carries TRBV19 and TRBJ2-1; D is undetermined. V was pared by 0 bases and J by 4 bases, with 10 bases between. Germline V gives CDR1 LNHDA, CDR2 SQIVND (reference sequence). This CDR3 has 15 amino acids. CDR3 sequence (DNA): TGTGCCAGTAGTATAGATCAAAGCCTTTACAATGAGCAGTTCTTC. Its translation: CASSIDQSLYNEQFF.

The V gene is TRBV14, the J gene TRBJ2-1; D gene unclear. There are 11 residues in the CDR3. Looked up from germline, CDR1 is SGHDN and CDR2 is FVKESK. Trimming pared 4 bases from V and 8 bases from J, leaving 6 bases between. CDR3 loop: CASSLHDEQFF. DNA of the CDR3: TGTGCCAGCAGCCTACACGATGAGCAGTTCTTC.

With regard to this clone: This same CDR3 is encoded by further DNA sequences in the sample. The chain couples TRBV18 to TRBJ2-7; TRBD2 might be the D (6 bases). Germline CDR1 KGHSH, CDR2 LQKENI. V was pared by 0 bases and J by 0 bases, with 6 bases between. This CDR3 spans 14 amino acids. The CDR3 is CASSPPGGSYEQYF. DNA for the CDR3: TGTGCCAGCTCACCACCCGGGGGCTCCTACGAGCAGTACTTC.

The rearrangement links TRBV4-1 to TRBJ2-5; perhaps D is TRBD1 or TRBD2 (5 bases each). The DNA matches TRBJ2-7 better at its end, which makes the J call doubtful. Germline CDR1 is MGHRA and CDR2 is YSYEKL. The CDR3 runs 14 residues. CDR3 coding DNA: TGCGCCAGCAGCCTCCGGGACCTTTCCTACGAGCAGTACTTC. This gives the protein CASSLRDLSYEQYF.

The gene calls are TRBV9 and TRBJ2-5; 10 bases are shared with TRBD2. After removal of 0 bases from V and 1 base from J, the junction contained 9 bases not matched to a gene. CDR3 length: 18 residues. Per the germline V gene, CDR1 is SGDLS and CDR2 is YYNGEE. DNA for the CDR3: TGTGCCAGCAGCGTAGGGGGCGGGCTAGCGGGAGTCCAAGAGACCCAGTACTTC. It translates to CASSVGGGLAGVQETQYF. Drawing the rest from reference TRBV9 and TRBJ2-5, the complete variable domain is DSGVTQTPKHLITATGQRVTLRCSPRSGDLSVYWYQQSLDQGLQFLIQYYNGEERAKGNILERFSAQQFPDLHSELNLSSLELGDSALYFCASSVGGGLAGVQETQYFGPGTRLLVL.

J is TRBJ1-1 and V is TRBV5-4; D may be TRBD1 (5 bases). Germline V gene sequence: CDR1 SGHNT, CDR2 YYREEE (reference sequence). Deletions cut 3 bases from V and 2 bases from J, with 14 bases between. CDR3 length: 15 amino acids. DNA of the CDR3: TGTGCCAGCAGCTCACGGTGGGGGGGTAACACTGAAGCTTTCTTT. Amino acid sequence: CASSSRWGGNTEAFF.

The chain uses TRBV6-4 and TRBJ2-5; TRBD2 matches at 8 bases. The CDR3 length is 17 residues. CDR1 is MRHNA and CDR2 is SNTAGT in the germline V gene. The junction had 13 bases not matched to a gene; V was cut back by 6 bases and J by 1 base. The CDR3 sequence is CASSDEGLAGAQETQYF. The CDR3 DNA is TGTGCCAGCAGCGACGAGGGGCTAGCGGGTGCCCAAGAGACCCAGTACTTC.

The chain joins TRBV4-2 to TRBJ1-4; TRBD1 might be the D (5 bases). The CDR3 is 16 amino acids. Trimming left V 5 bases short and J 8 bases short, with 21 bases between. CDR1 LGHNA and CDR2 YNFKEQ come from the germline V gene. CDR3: CASSYPPGGGLEKLFF. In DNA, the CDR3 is TGTGCCAGCAGCTACCCGCCGGGGGGGGGTTTGGAAAAACTGTTTTTT.

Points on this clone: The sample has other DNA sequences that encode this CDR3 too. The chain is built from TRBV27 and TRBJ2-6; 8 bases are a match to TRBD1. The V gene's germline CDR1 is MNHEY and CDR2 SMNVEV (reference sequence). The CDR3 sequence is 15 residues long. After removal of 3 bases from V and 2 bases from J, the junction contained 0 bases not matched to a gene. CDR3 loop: CASSLTGAGANVLTF. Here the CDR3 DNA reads TGTGCCAGCAGTTTGACAGGGGCTGGGGCCAACGTCCTGACTTTC.

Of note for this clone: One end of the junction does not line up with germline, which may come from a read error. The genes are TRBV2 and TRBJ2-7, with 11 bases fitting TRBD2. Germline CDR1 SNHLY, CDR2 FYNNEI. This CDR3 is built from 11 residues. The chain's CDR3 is CASRELGLADF. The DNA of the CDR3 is TGTGCCAGCAGGGAACTGGGACTAGCGGACTTC.